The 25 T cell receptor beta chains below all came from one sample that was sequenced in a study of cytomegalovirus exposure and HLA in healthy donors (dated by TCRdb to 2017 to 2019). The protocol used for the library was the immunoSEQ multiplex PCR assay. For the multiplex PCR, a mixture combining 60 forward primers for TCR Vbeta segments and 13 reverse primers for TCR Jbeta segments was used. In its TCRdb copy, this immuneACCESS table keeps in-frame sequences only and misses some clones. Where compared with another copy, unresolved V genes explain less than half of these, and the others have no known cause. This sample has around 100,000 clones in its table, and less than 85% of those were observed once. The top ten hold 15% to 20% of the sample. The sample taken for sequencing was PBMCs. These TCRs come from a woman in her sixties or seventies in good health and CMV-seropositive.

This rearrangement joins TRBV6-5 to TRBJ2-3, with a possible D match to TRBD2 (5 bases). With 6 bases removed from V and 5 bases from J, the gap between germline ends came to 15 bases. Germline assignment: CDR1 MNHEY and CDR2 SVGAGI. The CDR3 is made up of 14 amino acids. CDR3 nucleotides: TGTGCCAGCAGGCCGGGCCCCGGGGAAGATACGCAGTATTTT. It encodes CASRPGPGEDTQYF.

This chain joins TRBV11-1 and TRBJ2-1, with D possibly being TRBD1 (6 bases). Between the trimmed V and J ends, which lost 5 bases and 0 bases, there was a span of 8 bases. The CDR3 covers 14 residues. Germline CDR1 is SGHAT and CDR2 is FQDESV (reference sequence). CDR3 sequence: CASSRQVSYNEQFF. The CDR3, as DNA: TGTGCCAGCAGCCGACAGGTCTCCTACAATGAGCAGTTCTTC.

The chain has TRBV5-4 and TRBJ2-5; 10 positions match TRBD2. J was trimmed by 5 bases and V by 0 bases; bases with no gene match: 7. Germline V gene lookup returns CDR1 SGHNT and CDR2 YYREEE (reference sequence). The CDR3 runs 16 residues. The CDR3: CASSLGLAGLTETQYF. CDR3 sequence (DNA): TGTGCCAGCAGCTTGGGACTAGCGGGCCTCACCGAGACCCAGTACTTC.

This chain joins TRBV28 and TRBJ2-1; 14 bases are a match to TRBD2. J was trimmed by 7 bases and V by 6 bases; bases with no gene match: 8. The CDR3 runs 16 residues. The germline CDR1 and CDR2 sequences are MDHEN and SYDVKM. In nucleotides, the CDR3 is TGTGCCAGCAGAAGCGACGGGACTAGCGGGAGAAATGAGCAGTTCTTC. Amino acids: CASRSDGTSGRNEQFF.

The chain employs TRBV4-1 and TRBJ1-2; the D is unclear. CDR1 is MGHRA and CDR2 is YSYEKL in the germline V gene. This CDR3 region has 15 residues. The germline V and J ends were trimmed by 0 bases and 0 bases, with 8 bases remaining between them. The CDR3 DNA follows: TGCGCCAGCAGCCAAGAAGTCACAGCTAACTATGGCTACACCTTC. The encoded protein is CASSQEVTANYGYTF.

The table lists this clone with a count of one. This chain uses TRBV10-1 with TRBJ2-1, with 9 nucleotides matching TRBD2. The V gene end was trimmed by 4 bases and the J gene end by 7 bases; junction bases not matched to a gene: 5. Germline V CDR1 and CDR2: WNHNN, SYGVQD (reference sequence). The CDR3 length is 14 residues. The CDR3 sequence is CASSVSGRGNEQFF. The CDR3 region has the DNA TGCGCCAGCAGTGTTAGCGGGAGAGGAAATGAGCAGTTCTTC.

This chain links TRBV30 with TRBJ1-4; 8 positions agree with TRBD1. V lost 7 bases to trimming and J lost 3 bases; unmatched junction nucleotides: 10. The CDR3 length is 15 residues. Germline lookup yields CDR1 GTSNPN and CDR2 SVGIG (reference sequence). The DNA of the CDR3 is TGTGCCTTACTACAGGGGGGGATCGCTAATGAAAAACTGTTTTTT. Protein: CALLQGGIANEKLFF.

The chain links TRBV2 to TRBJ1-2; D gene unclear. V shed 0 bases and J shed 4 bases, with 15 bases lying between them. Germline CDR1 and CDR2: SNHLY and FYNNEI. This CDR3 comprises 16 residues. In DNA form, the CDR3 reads TGTGCCAGCAGTGAAGCGCGAACACAGCTTTCCTATGGCTACACCTTC. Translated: CASSEARTQLSYGYTF.

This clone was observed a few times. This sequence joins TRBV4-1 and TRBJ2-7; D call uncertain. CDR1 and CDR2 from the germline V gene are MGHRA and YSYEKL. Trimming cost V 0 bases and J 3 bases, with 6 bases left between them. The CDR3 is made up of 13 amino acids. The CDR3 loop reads CASSQETFYEQYF. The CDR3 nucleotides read TGCGCCAGCAGCCAAGAGACATTCTACGAGCAGTACTTC.

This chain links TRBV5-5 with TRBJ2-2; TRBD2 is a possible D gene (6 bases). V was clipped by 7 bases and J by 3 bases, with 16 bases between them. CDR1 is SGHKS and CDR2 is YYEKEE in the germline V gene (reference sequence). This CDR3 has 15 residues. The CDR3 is CASHGGRVDTGELFF. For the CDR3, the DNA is TGTGCCAGCCACGGGGGTCGGGTGGACACCGGGGAGCTGTTTTTT. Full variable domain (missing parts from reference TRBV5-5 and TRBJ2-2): DAGVTQSPTHLIKTRGQQVTLRCSPISGHKSVSWYQQVLGQGPQFIFQYYEKEERGRGNFPDRFSARQFPNYSSELNVNALLLGDSALYLCASHGGRVDTGELFFGEGSRLTVL.

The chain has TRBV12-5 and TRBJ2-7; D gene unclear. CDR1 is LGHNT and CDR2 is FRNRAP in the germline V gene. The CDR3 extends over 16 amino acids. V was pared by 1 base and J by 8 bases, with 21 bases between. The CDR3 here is CASGLARLCGSFKQYF. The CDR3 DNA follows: TGTGCTAGTGGTTTGGCCCGCCTGTGCGGCTCCTTCAAGCAGTACTTC.

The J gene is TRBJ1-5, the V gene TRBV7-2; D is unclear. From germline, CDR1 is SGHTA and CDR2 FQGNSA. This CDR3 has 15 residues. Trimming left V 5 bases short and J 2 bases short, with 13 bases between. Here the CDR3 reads CASSPDIFGNQPQHF. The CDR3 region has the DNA TGTGCCAGCAGCCCTGACATATTTGGCAATCAGCCCCAGCATTTT.

CDR3 in amino acids: CASTGDRGRLTDTQYF. CDR3 DNA sequence: TGTGCCAGTACAGGCGACAGGGGGCGCCTCACAGATACGCAGTATTTT. The chain couples TRBV19 to TRBJ2-3, with TRBD1 matching 10 bases. Germline trimming cut 7 bases from V and 2 bases from J; bases unmatched to any gene: 9. Germline CDR1 LNHDA, CDR2 SQIVND (reference sequence). The CDR3 has 16 amino acids.

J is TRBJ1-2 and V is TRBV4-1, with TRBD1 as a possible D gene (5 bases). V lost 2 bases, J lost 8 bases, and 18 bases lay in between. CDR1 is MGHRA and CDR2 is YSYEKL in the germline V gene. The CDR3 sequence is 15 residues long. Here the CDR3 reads CASSQQDTGPRGYTF. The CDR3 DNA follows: TGCGCCAGCAGCCAACAGGACACAGGCCCCCGGGGCTACACCTTC.

Here the CDR3 DNA reads TGTGCCAGCAGTAAGGACAGGGTTGAGACCCAGTACTTC. Translated, it gives CASSKDRVETQYF. The chain is built from TRBV27 and TRBJ2-5; 8 bases are shared with TRBD1. V trimming: 5 bases; J trimming: 5 bases; junction bases outside the gene matches: 4. Germline-derived CDR1 and CDR2 are MNHEY and SMNVEV (reference sequence). This CDR3 has 13 amino acids.

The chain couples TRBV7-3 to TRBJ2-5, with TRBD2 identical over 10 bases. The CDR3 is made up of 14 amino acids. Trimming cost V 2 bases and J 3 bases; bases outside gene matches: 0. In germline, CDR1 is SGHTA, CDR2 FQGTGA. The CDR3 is CASSLGLAEETQYF. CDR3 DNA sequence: TGTGCCAGCAGCTTAGGACTAGCGGAAGAGACCCAGTACTTC.

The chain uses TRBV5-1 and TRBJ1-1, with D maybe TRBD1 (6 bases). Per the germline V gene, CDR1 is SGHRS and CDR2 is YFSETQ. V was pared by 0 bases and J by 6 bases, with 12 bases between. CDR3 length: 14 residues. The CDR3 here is CASSLARGFAEAFF. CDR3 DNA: TGCGCCAGCAGCTTGGCCAGGGGTTTCGCTGAAGCTTTCTTT.

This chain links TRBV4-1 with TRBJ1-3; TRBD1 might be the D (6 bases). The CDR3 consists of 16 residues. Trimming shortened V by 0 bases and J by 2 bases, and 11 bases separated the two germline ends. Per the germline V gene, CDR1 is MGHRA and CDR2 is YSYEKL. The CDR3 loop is CASSQDRGGPGNTIYF. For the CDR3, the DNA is TGCGCCAGCAGCCAAGATCGTGGGGGCCCTGGAAACACCATATATTTT.

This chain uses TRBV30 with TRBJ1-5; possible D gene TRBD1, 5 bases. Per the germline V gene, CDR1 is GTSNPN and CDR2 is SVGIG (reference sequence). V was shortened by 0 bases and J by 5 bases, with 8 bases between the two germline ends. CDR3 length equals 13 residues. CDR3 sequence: CAWSVAGHQPQHF. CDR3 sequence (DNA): TGTGCCTGGAGTGTAGCGGGACATCAGCCCCAGCATTTT.

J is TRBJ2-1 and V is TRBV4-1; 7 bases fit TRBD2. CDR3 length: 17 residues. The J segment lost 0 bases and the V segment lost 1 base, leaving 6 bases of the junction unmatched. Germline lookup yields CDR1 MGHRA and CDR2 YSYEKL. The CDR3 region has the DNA TGCGCCAGCAGCCAAGTCACGGGAGGCGGCTCCTACAATGAGCAGTTCTTC. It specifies CASSQVTGGGSYNEQFF.

The CDR3 is CASSHPPTSRGEGELFF. CDR3 nucleotides: TGTGCCAGCAGCCACCCCCCGACTAGCCGAGGGGAAGGGGAGCTGTTTTTT. This chain uses TRBV13 with TRBJ2-2, with TRBD2 identical over 7 bases. This CDR3 comprises 17 residues. The junction had 17 bases not matched to a gene; V was cut back by 5 bases and J by 8 bases. CDR1 and CDR2 (germline): PRHDT, FYEKMQ (reference sequence).

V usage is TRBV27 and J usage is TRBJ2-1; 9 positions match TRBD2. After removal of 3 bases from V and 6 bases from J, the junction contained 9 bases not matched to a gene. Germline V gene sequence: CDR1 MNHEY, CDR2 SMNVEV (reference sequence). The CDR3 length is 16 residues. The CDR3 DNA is TGTGCCAGCAGTTTCGCTAGCGGGATCCCGGGCAATGAGCAGTTCTTC. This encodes CASSFASGIPGNEQFF.

The CDR3 DNA reads as TGTGCCACAGGACAGGGGGCGCGAGCTTTCTTT. Protein: CATGQGARAFF. The chain is built from TRBV2 and TRBJ1-1; 11 positions match TRBD1. The CDR3 length is 11 residues. V lost 10 bases, J lost 10 bases, and 5 bases stayed unmatched. Germline V gives CDR1 SNHLY, CDR2 FYNNEI.

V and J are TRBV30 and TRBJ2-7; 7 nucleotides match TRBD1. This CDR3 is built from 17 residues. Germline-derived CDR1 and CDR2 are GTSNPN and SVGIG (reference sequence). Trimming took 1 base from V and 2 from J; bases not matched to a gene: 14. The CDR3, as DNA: TGTGCCTGGAGTGCTATTCGCGGACAGGTCCGGGCCTACGAGCAGTACTTC. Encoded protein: CAWSAIRGQVRAYEQYF.

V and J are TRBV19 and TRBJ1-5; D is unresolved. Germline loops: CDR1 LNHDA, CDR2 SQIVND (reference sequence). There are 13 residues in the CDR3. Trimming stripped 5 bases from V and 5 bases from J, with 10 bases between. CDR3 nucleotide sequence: TGTGCCAGTAGTCTCGGGAGTTATCAGCCCCAGCATTTT. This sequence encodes CASSLGSYQPQHF.